These T cell receptor beta chains were read from a single sample in a study of CD8+ T cells in alopecia areata. TCRdb's table, derived via immunoSEQ multiplex PCR, lists solely in-frame clones and lacks some. Of about 150,000 clones detected, 45% to 60% appear once; the ten largest clones hold 15% to 20%. Sequencing used CD8+ T cells sorted from blood, obtained at week 0. Every receptor here comes from a human donor with alopecia areata. The CDR3 runs from the conserved cysteine through the conserved F or W. A D gene is named only where the DNA matches it firmly. The size field is filled for only some rows; it gives once, few, many or a size class.

D gene: TRBD1; V gene: TRBV7-6; clone size: -; J gene: TRBJ2-5; CDR3 protein: CASSRSQGAMGETQYF; CDR3 DNA: TGTGCCAGCAGCCGTTCCCAGGGGGCTATGGGAGAGACCCAGTACTTC
D gene: -; V gene: TRBV20-1; clone size: -; J gene: TRBJ1-1; CDR3 protein: CSARLREEAFF; CDR3 DNA: TGCAGTGCTAGATTACGGGAAGAAGCTTTCTTT
D gene: -; V gene: TRBV7-9; clone size: -; J gene: TRBJ2-1; CDR3 protein: CASGGNEQFF; CDR3 DNA: TGTGCCAGCGGGGGCAATGAGCAGTTCTTC
D gene: -; V gene: TRBV11-2; clone size: -; J gene: TRBJ2-3; CDR3 protein: CASSLVGPGPDTQYF; CDR3 DNA: TGTGCCAGCAGCTTAGTGGGGCCAGGCCCCGATACGCAGTATTTT
D gene: TRBD1; V gene: TRBV23-1; clone size: few; J gene: TRBJ2-4; CDR3 protein: CASSLDRENKNIQYF; CDR3 DNA: TGCGCCAGCAGTCTGGACAGGGAGAACAAAAACATTCAGTACTTC
D gene: -; V gene: TRBV13; clone size: -; J gene: TRBJ2-6; CDR3 protein: CASSQVTPSSGANVLTF; CDR3 DNA: TGTGCCAGCAGCCAAGTTACGCCCAGCTCTGGGGCCAACGTCCTGACTTTC
D gene: TRBD1; V gene: TRBV11-1; clone size: -; J gene: TRBJ1-2; CDR3 protein: CASSPGGRAPDGYTF; CDR3 DNA: TGTGCCAGCAGCCCAGGGGGCAGGGCCCCGGATGGCTACACCTTC
D gene: -; V gene: TRBV30; clone size: -; J gene: TRBJ1-2; CDR3 protein: CAWSVLEDSLGDYGYTF; CDR3 DNA: TGTGCCTGGAGTGTACTGGAGGACAGCCTTGGAGATTATGGCTACACCTTC
D gene: -; V gene: TRBV29-1; clone size: -; J gene: TRBJ1-1; CDR3 protein: CSVGGMLDNMNTEAFF; CDR3 DNA: TGCAGCGTTGGGGGGATGCTGGATAACATGAACACTGAAGCTTTCTTT
D gene: -; V gene: TRBV5-6; clone size: -; J gene: TRBJ2-5; CDR3 protein: CASSPEGGWQETQYF; CDR3 DNA: TGTGCCAGCAGCCCGGAGGGGGGCTGGCAAGAGACCCAGTACTTC
D gene: -; V gene: TRBV6-6; clone size: -; J gene: TRBJ1-5; CDR3 protein: CASRPGGLSQPQHF; CDR3 DNA: TGTGCCTCCCGACCCGGGGGCTTGAGCCAGCCCCAGCATTTT
D gene: -; V gene: TRBV9; clone size: -; J gene: TRBJ2-7; CDR3 protein: CASSPGTGTYEQYF; CDR3 DNA: TGTGCCAGCAGCCCAGGGACCGGGACCTACGAGCAGTACTTC
D gene: TRBD1; V gene: TRBV19; clone size: few; J gene: TRBJ1-1; CDR3 protein: CASSALTGGANTEAFF; CDR3 DNA: TGTGCCAGTAGTGCCCTGACAGGGGGAGCGAACACTGAAGCTTTCTTT
D gene: -; V gene: TRBV9; clone size: -; J gene: TRBJ2-2; CDR3 protein: CASNPPGPTGELFF; CDR3 DNA: TGTGCCAGCAACCCACCGGGGCCGACCGGGGAGCTGTTTTTT
D gene: -; V gene: TRBV29-1; clone size: few; J gene: TRBJ1-2; CDR3 protein: CSVIGADSAFSYGYTF; CDR3 DNA: TGCAGCGTCATAGGGGCGGACAGTGCCTTTAGCTATGGCTACACCTTC
D gene: -; V gene: TRBV10-2; clone size: once; J gene: TRBJ2-6; CDR3 protein: CASSESYGEANVLTF; CDR3 DNA: TGCGCCAGCAGTGAGTCGTACGGGGAGGCCAACGTCCTGACTTTC
D gene: -; V gene: TRBV20-1; clone size: -; J gene: TRBJ2-7; CDR3 protein: CSARDGYEEYF; CDR3 DNA: TGCAGTGCTAGAGACGGCTATGAGGAGTACTTC
D gene: TRBD2; V gene: TRBV4-3; clone size: -; J gene: TRBJ2-1; CDR3 protein: CASSQEKAGVSNEQFF; CDR3 DNA: TGCGCCAGCAGCCAAGAAAAAGCGGGGGTTTCCAATGAGCAGTTCTTC
D gene: -; V gene: TRBV13; clone size: -; J gene: TRBJ2-1; CDR3 protein: CASSHQSGYNEQFF; CDR3 DNA: TGTGCCAGCAGCCATCAAAGCGGATACAATGAGCAGTTCTTC
D gene: -; V gene: TRBV30; clone size: -; J gene: TRBJ2-3; CDR3 protein: CAWTDRNEQYF; CDR3 DNA: TGTGCCTGGACTGACCGTAATGAGCAGTATTTT
D gene: TRBD1; V gene: TRBV25-1; clone size: few; J gene: TRBJ2-3; CDR3 protein: CASSEAITGQDLYF; CDR3 DNA: TGTGCCAGCAGTGAAGCCATCACGGGACAGGATCTGTATTTT
D gene: -; V gene: TRBV2; clone size: -; J gene: TRBJ2-3; CDR3 protein: CVGSHRRGMGTDTQYF; CDR3 DNA: TGTGTCGGCAGCCATCGTCGGGGAATGGGAACAGATACGCAGTATTTT
D gene: -; V gene: TRBV11-1; clone size: -; J gene: TRBJ1-1; CDR3 protein: CASSSGGATEAFF; CDR3 DNA: TGTGCCAGCAGCTCCGGGGGGGCCACTGAAGCTTTCTTT
D gene: -; V gene: TRBV5-6; clone size: -; J gene: TRBJ1-1; CDR3 protein: CASSSGGPEAFF; CDR3 DNA: TGTGCCAGCAGTAGTGGAGGGCCTGAAGCTTTCTTT
D gene: TRBD1; V gene: TRBV27; clone size: -; J gene: TRBJ2-7; CDR3 protein: CASMPGTGGYEQYF; CDR3 DNA: TGTGCCAGTATGCCCGGGACAGGAGGTTACGAGCAGTACTTC
D gene: -; V gene: TRBV2; clone size: -; J gene: TRBJ2-3; CDR3 protein: CASSLAGGSTDTQYF; CDR3 DNA: TGTGCCAGCAGCCTGGCAGGGGGGAGCACAGATACGCAGTATTTT
D gene: -; V gene: TRBV15; clone size: -; J gene: TRBJ2-5; CDR3 protein: CATSRELGSGETQYF; CDR3 DNA: TGTGCCACCAGCAGAGAGTTGGGGAGTGGGGAGACCCAGTACTTC
D gene: -; V gene: TRBV9; clone size: -; J gene: TRBJ2-2; CDR3 protein: CASSVVVPGELFF; CDR3 DNA: TGTGCCAGCAGCGTAGTGGTTCCCGGGGAGCTGTTTTTT
D gene: TRBD2; V gene: TRBV25-1; clone size: few; J gene: TRBJ2-3; CDR3 protein: CASSEMRGEDTQYF; CDR3 DNA: TGTGCCAGCAGTGAAATGCGGGGGGAAGATACGCAGTATTTT
D gene: -; V gene: TRBV2; clone size: -; J gene: TRBJ1-1; CDR3 protein: CASKQLNTEAFF; CDR3 DNA: TGTGCCAGCAAACAGCTGAACACTGAAGCTTTCTTT
D gene: -; V gene: TRBV2; clone size: -; J gene: TRBJ2-3; CDR3 protein: CASTLPGTDTQYF; CDR3 DNA: TGTGCCAGCACCCTTCCGGGCACAGATACGCAGTATTTT
D gene: TRBD1; V gene: TRBV11-2; clone size: -; J gene: TRBJ2-6; CDR3 protein: CASRPGTGGEAGANVLTF; CDR3 DNA: TGTGCCAGTCGACCCGGGACAGGGGGAGAGGCTGGGGCCAACGTCCTGACTTTC
D gene: -; V gene: TRBV11-2; clone size: -; J gene: TRBJ2-5; CDR3 protein: CASSLDPRETQYF; CDR3 DNA: TGTGCCAGCAGCTTAGACCCTCGGGAGACCCAGTACTTC
D gene: -; V gene: TRBV4-3; clone size: few; J gene: TRBJ2-2; CDR3 protein: CASSQVGTVNTGELFF; CDR3 DNA: TGCGCCAGCAGCCAAGTCGGGACGGTGAACACCGGGGAGCTGTTTTTT
D gene: -; V gene: TRBV7-6; clone size: -; J gene: TRBJ1-1; CDR3 protein: CASCLGIGCETEAFF; CDR3 DNA: TGTGCCAGCTGTTTAGGTATTGGGTGCGAGACTGAAGCTTTCTTT
D gene: -; V gene: TRBV14; clone size: -; J gene: TRBJ1-5; CDR3 protein: CASSQAARQPQHF; CDR3 DNA: TGTGCCAGCAGCCAAGCCGCACGTCAGCCCCAGCATTTT
D gene: -; V gene: TRBV19; clone size: few; J gene: TRBJ2-3; CDR3 protein: CASSIGPGDTQYF; CDR3 DNA: TGTGCCAGTAGTATAGGGCCAGGGGATACGCAGTATTTT
D gene: -; V gene: TRBV7-6; clone size: -; J gene: TRBJ2-1; CDR3 protein: CASSLASNSGGSYNEQFF; CDR3 DNA: TGTGCCAGCAGCTTAGCGTCGAACAGTGGGGGATCTTACAATGAGCAGTTCTTC
D gene: -; V gene: TRBV30; clone size: -; J gene: TRBJ2-1; CDR3 protein: CAWSRGQYNEQFF; CDR3 DNA: TGTGCCTGGAGTCGGGGGCAATACAATGAGCAGTTCTTC
D gene: TRBD2; V gene: TRBV27; clone size: -; J gene: TRBJ2-3; CDR3 protein: CASAPGTSGGFMPDTQYF; CDR3 DNA: TGTGCCAGCGCACCCGGGACTAGCGGGGGTTTTATGCCAGATACGCAGTATTTT
D gene: -; V gene: TRBV11-2; clone size: few; J gene: TRBJ2-1; CDR3 protein: CASSFDEQFF; CDR3 DNA: TGTGCCAGCAGCTTTGATGAGCAGTTCTTC
D gene: TRBD1; V gene: TRBV30; clone size: -; J gene: TRBJ2-1; CDR3 protein: CASRDRGPGQFF; CDR3 DNA: TGTGCCTCGCGGGACAGGGGGCCTGGGCAGTTCTTC
D gene: TRBD1; V gene: TRBV5-6; clone size: -; J gene: TRBJ2-2; CDR3 protein: CASSPQGTGELFF; CDR3 DNA: TGTGCCAGCAGCCCACAGGGGACCGGGGAGCTGTTTTTT
D gene: -; V gene: TRBV2; clone size: once; J gene: TRBJ1-1; CDR3 protein: CASRDMNEAFF; CDR3 DNA: TGTGCCAGCCGAGACATGAATGAAGCCTTCTTT
D gene: -; V gene: TRBV6-1; clone size: -; J gene: TRBJ1-1; CDR3 protein: CASSEGVTEAFF; CDR3 DNA: TGTGCCAGCAGTGAGGGGGTGACTGAAGCTTTCTTT
D gene: -; V gene: TRBV27; clone size: once; J gene: TRBJ1-2; CDR3 protein: CASSLKAGRVGGYTF; CDR3 DNA: TGTGCCAGCAGTTTAAAGGCCGGCAGAGTAGGTGGCTACACCTTC
D gene: -; V gene: TRBV28; clone size: -; J gene: TRBJ2-1; CDR3 protein: CASSSPAESSYNEQFF; CDR3 DNA: TGTGCCAGCAGTTCTCCAGCGGAATCATCCTACAATGAGCAGTTCTTC
D gene: TRBD1; V gene: TRBV4-3; clone size: -; J gene: TRBJ2-7; CDR3 protein: CASSQGTGTAYEQYF; CDR3 DNA: TGCGCCAGCAGCCAAGGAACTGGGACAGCCTACGAGCAGTACTTC
D gene: TRBD1; V gene: TRBV10-3; clone size: -; J gene: TRBJ2-3; CDR3 protein: CAISASQGADTDTQYF; CDR3 DNA: TGTGCCATCAGTGCGAGTCAGGGGGCTGACACAGATACGCAGTATTTT
D gene: TRBD1; V gene: TRBV6-5; clone size: -; J gene: TRBJ1-2; CDR3 protein: CASSSPVTGQIYGYTF; CDR3 DNA: TGTGCCAGCAGTTCCCCCGTGACAGGGCAAATCTATGGCTACACCTTC
D gene: -; V gene: TRBV7-2; clone size: few; J gene: TRBJ1-1; CDR3 protein: CASSLGEGGNPEAFF; CDR3 DNA: TGTGCCAGCAGCTTAGGTGAGGGAGGGAACCCTGAAGCTTTCTTT
D gene: -; V gene: TRBV5-1; clone size: -; J gene: TRBJ2-7; CDR3 protein: CASSLGSGDEQYF; CDR3 DNA: TGCGCCAGCAGCTTGGGGTCGGGGGACGAGCAGTACTTC
D gene: -; V gene: TRBV7-9; clone size: -; J gene: TRBJ2-7; CDR3 protein: CASSSSLSEQYF; CDR3 DNA: TGTGCCAGCAGCTCGTCACTCTCCGAGCAGTACTTC
D gene: TRBD1; V gene: TRBV15; clone size: -; J gene: TRBJ1-2; CDR3 protein: CATSSADDRGAYGYTF; CDR3 DNA: TGTGCCACCAGCAGTGCGGATGACAGGGGGGCCTATGGCTACACCTTC